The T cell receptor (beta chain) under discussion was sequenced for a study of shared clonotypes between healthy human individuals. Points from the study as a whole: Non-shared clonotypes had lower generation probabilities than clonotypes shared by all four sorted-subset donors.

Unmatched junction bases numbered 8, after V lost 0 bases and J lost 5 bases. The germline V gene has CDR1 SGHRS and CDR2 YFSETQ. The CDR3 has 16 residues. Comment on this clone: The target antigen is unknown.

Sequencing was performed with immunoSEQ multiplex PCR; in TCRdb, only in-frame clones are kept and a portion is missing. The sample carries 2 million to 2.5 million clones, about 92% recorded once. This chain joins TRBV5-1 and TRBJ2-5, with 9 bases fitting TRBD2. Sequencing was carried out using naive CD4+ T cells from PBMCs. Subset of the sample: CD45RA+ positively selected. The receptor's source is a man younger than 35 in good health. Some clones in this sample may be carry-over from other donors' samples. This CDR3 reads CASSLALSGSSETQYF. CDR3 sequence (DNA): TGCGCCAGCAGCTTGGCGCTTAGCGGGAGTAGTGAGACCCAGTACTTC.